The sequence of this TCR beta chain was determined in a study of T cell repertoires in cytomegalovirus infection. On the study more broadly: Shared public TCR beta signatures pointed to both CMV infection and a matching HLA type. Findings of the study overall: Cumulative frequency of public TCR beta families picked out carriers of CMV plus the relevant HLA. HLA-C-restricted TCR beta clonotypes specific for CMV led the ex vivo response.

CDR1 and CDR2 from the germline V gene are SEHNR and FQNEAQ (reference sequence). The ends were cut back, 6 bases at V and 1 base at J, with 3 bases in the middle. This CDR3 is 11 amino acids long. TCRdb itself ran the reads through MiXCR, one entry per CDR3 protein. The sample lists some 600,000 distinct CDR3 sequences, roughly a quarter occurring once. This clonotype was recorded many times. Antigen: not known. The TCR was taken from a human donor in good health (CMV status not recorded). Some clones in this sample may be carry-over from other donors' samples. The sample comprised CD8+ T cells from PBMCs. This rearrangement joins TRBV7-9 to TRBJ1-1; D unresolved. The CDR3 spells CASRRNTEAFF. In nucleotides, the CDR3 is TGTGCCAGCAGGAGGAACACTGAAGCTTTCTTT.